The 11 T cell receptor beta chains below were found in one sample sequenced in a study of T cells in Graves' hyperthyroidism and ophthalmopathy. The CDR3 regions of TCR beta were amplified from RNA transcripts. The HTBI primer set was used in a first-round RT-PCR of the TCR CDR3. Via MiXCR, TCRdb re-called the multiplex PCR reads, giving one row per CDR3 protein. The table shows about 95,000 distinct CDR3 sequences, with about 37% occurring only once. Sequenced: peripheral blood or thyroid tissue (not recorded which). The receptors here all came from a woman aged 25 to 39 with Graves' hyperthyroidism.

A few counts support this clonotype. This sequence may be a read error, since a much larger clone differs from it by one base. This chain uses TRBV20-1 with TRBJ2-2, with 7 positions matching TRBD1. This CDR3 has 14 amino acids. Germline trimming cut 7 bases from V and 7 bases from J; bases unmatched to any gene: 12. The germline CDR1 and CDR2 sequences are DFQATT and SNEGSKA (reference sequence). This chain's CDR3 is CSVEQQGMIGELFF. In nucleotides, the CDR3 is TGCAGTGTTGAACAACAGGGGATGATCGGGGAGCTGTTTTTT.

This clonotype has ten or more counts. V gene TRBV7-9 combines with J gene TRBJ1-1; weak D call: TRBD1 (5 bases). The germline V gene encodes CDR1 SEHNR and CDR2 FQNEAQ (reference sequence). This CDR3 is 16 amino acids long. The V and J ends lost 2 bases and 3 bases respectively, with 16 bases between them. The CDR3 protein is CASSLYSGIVDTEAFF. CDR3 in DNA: TGTGCCAGCAGCTTATATTCAGGGATCGTGGACACTGAAGCTTTCTTT. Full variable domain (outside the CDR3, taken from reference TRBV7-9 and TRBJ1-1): DTGVSQNPRHKITKRGQNVTFRCDPISEHNRLYWYRQTLGQGPEFLTYFQNEAQLEKSRLLSDRFSAERPKGSFSTLEIQRTEQGDSAMYLCASSLYSGIVDTEAFFGQGTRLTVV.

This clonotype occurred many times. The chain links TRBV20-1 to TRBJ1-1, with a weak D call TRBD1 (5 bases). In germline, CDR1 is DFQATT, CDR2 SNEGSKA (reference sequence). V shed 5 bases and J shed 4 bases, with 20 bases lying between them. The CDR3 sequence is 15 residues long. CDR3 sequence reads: CSADPGSGVGTEAFF. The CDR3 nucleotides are TGCAGTGCTGACCCAGGCTCGGGGGTGGGCACTGAAGCTTTCTTT.

In DNA form, the CDR3 reads TGTGCCAGCAGGGCGTGGGACAGGCAAGAGACCCAGTACTTC. Translation gives CASRAWDRQETQYF. This rearrangement joins TRBV13 to TRBJ2-5; 8 nucleotides match TRBD1. The V segment lost 6 bases and the J segment 2 bases; nucleotides outside the gene matches: 5. The CDR3 length is 14 residues. CDR1 and CDR2 from the germline V gene are PRHDT and FYEKMQ (reference sequence).

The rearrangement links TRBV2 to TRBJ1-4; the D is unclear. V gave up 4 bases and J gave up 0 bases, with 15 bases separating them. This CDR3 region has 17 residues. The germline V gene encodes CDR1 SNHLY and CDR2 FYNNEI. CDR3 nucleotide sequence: TGTGCCAGCAGTGGAATCCCCTCTGGCGCAACTAATGAAAAACTGTTTTTT. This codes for CASSGIPSGATNEKLFF.

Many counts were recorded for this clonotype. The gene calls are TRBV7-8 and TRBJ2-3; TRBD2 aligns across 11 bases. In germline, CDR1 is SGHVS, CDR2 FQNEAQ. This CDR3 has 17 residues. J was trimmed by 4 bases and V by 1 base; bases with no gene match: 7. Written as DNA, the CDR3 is TGTGCCAGCAGCTTAGGTAGCGGGAGGGCCTCCGCAGATACGCAGTATTTT. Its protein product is CASSLGSGRASADTQYF.

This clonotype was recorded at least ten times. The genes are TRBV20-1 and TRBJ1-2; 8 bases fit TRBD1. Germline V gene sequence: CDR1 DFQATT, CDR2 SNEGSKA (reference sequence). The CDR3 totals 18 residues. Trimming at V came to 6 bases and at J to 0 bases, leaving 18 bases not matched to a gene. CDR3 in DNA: TGCAGTGCCAGGACAGGGCTCCGAACGGGGTCGGCTAACTATGGCTACACCTTC. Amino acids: CSARTGLRTGSANYGYTF.

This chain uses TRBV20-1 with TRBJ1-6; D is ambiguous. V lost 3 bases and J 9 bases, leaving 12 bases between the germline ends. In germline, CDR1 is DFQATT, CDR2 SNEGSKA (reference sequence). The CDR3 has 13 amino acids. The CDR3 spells CSASGRGFSPLHF. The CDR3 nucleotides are TGCAGTGCTAGCGGGAGAGGATTTTCACCCCTCCACTTT.

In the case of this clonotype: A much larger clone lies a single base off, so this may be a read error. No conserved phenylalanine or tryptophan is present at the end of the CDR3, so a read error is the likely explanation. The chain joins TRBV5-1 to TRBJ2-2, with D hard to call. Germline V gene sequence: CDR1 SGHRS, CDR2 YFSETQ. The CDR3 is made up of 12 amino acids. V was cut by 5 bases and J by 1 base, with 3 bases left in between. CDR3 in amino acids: CASRQNTGELFS. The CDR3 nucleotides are TGCGCCAGCAGACAGAACACCGGGGAGCTGTTTTCT.

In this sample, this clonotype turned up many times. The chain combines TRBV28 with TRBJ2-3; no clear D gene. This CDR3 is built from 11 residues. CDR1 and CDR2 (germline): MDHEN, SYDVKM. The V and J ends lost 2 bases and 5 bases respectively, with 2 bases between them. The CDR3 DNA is TGTGCCAGCAGTTTAAAAGATACGCAGTATTTT. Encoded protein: CASSLKDTQYF.

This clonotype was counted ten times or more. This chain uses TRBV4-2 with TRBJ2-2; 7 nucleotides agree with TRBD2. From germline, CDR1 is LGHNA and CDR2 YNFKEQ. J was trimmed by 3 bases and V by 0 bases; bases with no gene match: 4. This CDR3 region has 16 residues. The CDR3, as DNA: TGTGCCAGCAGCCAAGACCGGGGGGTCTACACCGGGGAGCTGTTTTTT. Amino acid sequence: CASSQDRGVYTGELFF.